A single sample gave rise to the 13 T cell receptor beta chains below, sequenced in a study of OX40 agonist ivuxolimab in advanced cancers. Sequenced by immunoSEQ multiplex PCR; TCRdb stores in-frame clones only, minus some. This table holds over 30,000 clones, roughly 89% found once. Sequencing was performed on CD4+ or CD8+ T cells sorted from blood, taken in a trial of the OX40 agonist ivuxolimab. The origin of the receptors is an adult with an advanced solid tumor such as melanoma, head and neck, liver or kidney cancer.

This sequence joins TRBV27 and TRBJ2-7, with D maybe TRBD1 (6 bases). CDR1 is MNHEY, CDR2 SMNVEV, per germline (reference sequence). This CDR3 spans 14 amino acids. V was trimmed by 5 bases and J by 3 bases, leaving 14 bases between them. The DNA for the CDR3 is TGTGCCAGCAGTGAACCGGGACACGTCTACGAGCAGTACTTC. Amino acid sequence: CASSEPGHVYEQYF.

This clone was counted once. The rearrangement joins TRBV27 to TRBJ2-1, with TRBD2 identical over 8 bases. The length of the CDR3 is 19 residues. The ends lost 2 bases at V and 2 bases at J; junction bases unmatched: 14. Germline values: CDR1 MNHEY, CDR2 SMNVEV (reference sequence). DNA for the CDR3: TGTGCCAGCAGTTTAAGGGCAGGGTCACTAGCGGACGCCTACAATGAGCAGTTCTTC. Translation gives CASSLRAGSLADAYNEQFF.

This clone was counted between two and nine times. This chain uses TRBV7-9 with TRBJ1-2; no clear D. This CDR3 is 13 amino acids long. The germline gives CDR1 SEHNR, CDR2 FQNEAQ (reference sequence). The V gene lost 7 bases and the J gene lost 4 bases, with 13 bases spanning the gap. CDR3 amino acids: CASTPGGVYGYTF. As DNA, the CDR3 is TGTGCCAGCACCCCTGGTGGGGTCTATGGCTACACCTTC.

A word on this clone: A read error may produce the germline difference seen at one junction end. The genes are TRBV19 and TRBJ1-6; TRBD1 is a possible D gene (5 bases). This CDR3 spans 20 amino acids. CDR1 and CDR2 (germline): LNHDA, SQIVND (reference sequence). The CDR3 region is CASSIDYLGLSGSYNSPPHF. CDR3 sequence (DNA): TGTGCCAGTAGTATAGATTACTTGGGACTCTCCGGCTCCTATAATTCACCCCCCCACTTT.

The chain couples TRBV19 to TRBJ1-1; no clear D gene. V shed 5 bases and J shed 5 bases, with 9 bases lying between them. The germline V gene encodes CDR1 LNHDA and CDR2 SQIVND (reference sequence). The CDR3 length is 12 residues. The CDR3 loop is CASSPGWTEAFF. CDR3 bases: TGTGCCAGTAGTCCGGGATGGACTGAAGCTTTCTTT. The full variable domain, in which reference TRBV19 and TRBJ1-1 provide the parts outside the CDR3, is DGGITQSPKYLFRKEGQNVTLSCEQNLNHDAMYWYRQDPGQGLRLIYYSQIVNDFQKGDIAEGYSVSREKKESFPLTVTSAQKNPTAFYLCASSPGWTEAFFGQGTRLTVV.

The chain is built from TRBV7-9 and TRBJ2-7, with 13 bases lining up with TRBD2. This CDR3 spans 15 amino acids. The germline CDR1 and CDR2 sequences are SEHNR and FQNEAQ (reference sequence). Trimming took 5 bases from V and 5 from J; bases not matched to a gene: 6. In DNA form, the CDR3 reads TGTGCCAGCAGCCGCGGACTAGCGGGAGTTCACGAGCAGTACTTC. Its translation is CASSRGLAGVHEQYF. The variable domain in full, completed from reference TRBV7-9 and TRBJ2-7, reads DTGVSQNPRHKITKRGQNVTFRCDPISEHNRLYWYRQTLGQGPEFLTYFQNEAQLEKSRLLSDRFSAERPKGSFSTLEIQRTEQGDSAMYLCASSRGLAGVHEQYFGPGTRLTVT.

The rearrangement uses TRBV6-5 and TRBJ1-1, with D perhaps TRBD1 (6 bases). Germline V gene sequence: CDR1 MNHEY, CDR2 SVGAGI. Trimming removed 2 bases at V and 5 bases at J, with 18 bases between. The CDR3 has 16 residues. CDR3 DNA: TGTGCCAGCAGTTACGGGGTGGGGGCGCGTGAAACTGAAGCTTTCTTT. Translation: CASSYGVGARETEAFF.

This CDR3 is CASSLGVSVYEQYF. CDR3 coding DNA: TGTGCCAGCAGTTTGGGGGTCTCGGTCTACGAGCAGTACTTC. The rearrangement uses TRBV27 and TRBJ2-7; either TRBD1 or TRBD2 may supply D (5 bases each). Germline lookup yields CDR1 MNHEY and CDR2 SMNVEV (reference sequence). The CDR3 totals 14 residues. V was cut by 3 bases and J by 3 bases, with 12 bases left in between.

CDR3 nucleotides: TGTGCCAGCAGCGTAGGGACGGATGCATCCTACGAGCAGTACTTC. It codes for CASSVGTDASYEQYF. This chain joins TRBV9 and TRBJ2-7, with D uncertain. Trimming removed 0 bases at V and 1 base at J, with 11 bases between. CDR3 length equals 15 residues. CDR1 is SGDLS, CDR2 YYNGEE, per germline.

The CDR3 region has the DNA TGTGCCAGCAGCGGGGACAGGGGGAACACTGAAGCTTTCTTT. Amino acid sequence: CASSGDRGNTEAFF. The chain carries TRBV9 and TRBJ1-1, with TRBD1 identical over 10 bases. The CDR3 extends over 14 amino acids. Germline V lookup: CDR1 SGDLS, CDR2 YYNGEE. V lost 3 bases to trimming and J lost 1 base; unmatched junction nucleotides: 0.

This chain connects TRBV30 to TRBJ1-3, with 7 bases matching TRBD1. CDR3 length: 18 amino acids. From germline, CDR1 is GTSNPN and CDR2 SVGIG (reference sequence). V shed 5 bases, J shed 0 bases, and the junction held 16 bases outside the gene matches. CDR3 coding DNA: TGTGCCTGGTGGAGCGGCCAGGGGGTCCTATACTCTGGAAACACCATATATTTT. Protein: CAWWSGQGVLYSGNTIYF.

V is TRBV27 and J is TRBJ2-1; a weak D match, TRBD1 (5 bases). This CDR3 contains 13 residues. The germline gives CDR1 MNHEY, CDR2 SMNVEV (reference sequence). V was cut by 0 bases and J by 5 bases, with 5 bases left in between. This CDR3 is CASSLSTDNEQFF. CDR3 bases: TGTGCCAGCAGTTTATCGACAGACAATGAGCAGTTCTTC.

V gene TRBV5-6 combines with J gene TRBJ2-7; D tentatively fits TRBD1 or TRBD2 (5 bases each). V lost 0 bases and J lost 0, with 7 bases in between. This CDR3 has 14 residues. The germline CDR1 and CDR2 sequences are SGHDT and YYEEEE. The CDR3 is CASSLGGSSYEQYF. For the CDR3, the DNA is TGTGCCAGCAGCTTGGGGGGGAGCTCCTACGAGCAGTACTTC.